The 13 T cell receptor beta chains presented below share a single source sample, sequenced in a study of T cell responses to AZD1222 COVID-19 vaccine. The assay was immunoSEQ multiplex PCR, and TCRdb's table has in-frame clones only and misses some. The table shows about 150,000 clones, with around 86% occurring only once. The input for sequencing was peripheral blood, taken 28 days after the second AZD1222 dose. The source is an adult who received the AZD1222 COVID-19 vaccine.

V gene TRBV11-2 combines with J gene TRBJ1-4, with D maybe TRBD1 (6 bases). This CDR3 comprises 14 residues. CDR1 is SGHAT and CDR2 is FQNNGV in the germline V gene. Trimming took off 1 base at V and 8 bases at J, with 11 bases between the two ends. DNA of the CDR3: TGTGCCAGCAGCTTAGCGGGGGCGCGGGAAAAACTGTTTTTT. It specifies CASSLAGAREKLFF.

The V and J genes are TRBV27 and TRBJ1-1, with TRBD1 identical over 7 bases. V lost 6 bases to trimming and J lost 6 bases; unmatched junction nucleotides: 10. CDR3 length equals 14 residues. The germline V gene encodes CDR1 MNHEY and CDR2 SMNVEV (reference sequence). Written as DNA, the CDR3 is TGTGCCAGCAGCTCTGACAGGGTAGGTTCTGAAGCTTTCTTT. Encoded protein: CASSSDRVGSEAFF.

DNA of the CDR3: TGTGCCAGCAGTGCTGGACAGGGAAGTCAGCCCCAGCATTTT. This sequence encodes CASSAGQGSQPQHF. This chain links TRBV2 with TRBJ1-5; 8 nucleotides match TRBD1. The CDR3 totals 14 residues. Per germline, CDR1 SNHLY and CDR2 FYNNEI. V was pared by 4 bases and J by 6 bases, with 5 bases of the junction left unmatched.

In this sample, this clone turned up once. CDR3 in DNA: TGCAGCGTTAGAGGAGGGGTAAACACTGAAGCTTTCTTT. Translation: CSVRGGVNTEAFF. The chain carries TRBV29-1 and TRBJ1-1; maybe TRBD1 (5 bases). Between the trimmed V and J ends, which lost 5 bases and 2 bases, there was a span of 12 bases. Germline values: CDR1 SQVTM, CDR2 ANQGSEA. CDR3 length equals 13 residues.

The rearrangement links TRBV29-1 to TRBJ1-2; the match to TRBD1 covers 8 bases. The ends lost 6 bases at V and 3 bases at J; junction bases unmatched: 0. Germline loops: CDR1 SQVTM, CDR2 ANQGSEA. The CDR3 is made up of 11 amino acids. Written as DNA, the CDR3 is TGCAGCGTGGGACAGGACTATGGCTACACCTTC. It specifies CSVGQDYGYTF.

The gene calls are TRBV19 and TRBJ1-1, with D possibly TRBD1 on 6 matching bases. The CDR3 has 14 amino acids. The ends were cut back, 6 bases at V and 7 bases at J, with 18 bases in the middle. Looked up from germline, CDR1 is LNHDA and CDR2 is SQIVND (reference sequence). Written as DNA, the CDR3 is TGTGCCAGTAGGGATGCTGACAGGACATATGAAGCTTTCTTT. It codes for CASRDADRTYEAFF.

In its sample, this clone was seen a few times. This chain links TRBV5-1 with TRBJ1-1, with D hard to call. V was cut by 1 base and J by 5 bases, with 12 bases left in between. Germline values: CDR1 SGHRS, CDR2 YFSETQ. There are 14 residues in the CDR3. CDR3 DNA: TGCGCCAGCAGCTTGTCTGGGCAATGGACTGAAGCTTTCTTT. Its translation is CASSLSGQWTEAFF.

V and J are TRBV6-5 and TRBJ1-1; D is perhaps TRBD1 (5 bases). Trimming removed 6 bases from V and 2 bases from J, with 10 bases in between. The CDR3 sequence is 13 residues long. Germline CDR1 is MNHEY and CDR2 is SVGAGI. CDR3 coding DNA: TGTGCCAGCAGCCGGGGGGGAAACACTGAAGCTTTCTTT. It is translated as CASSRGGNTEAFF.

The V gene is TRBV21-1, the J gene TRBJ1-1; TRBD1 is the table's D call and was not checked against the DNA. TRBV21-1 is an annotated pseudogene. The CDR3 totals 16 residues. This CDR3 reads CASSKAYQLSEPEAFF. The DNA for the CDR3 is TGTGCCAGCAGCAAAGCGTATCAGTTAAGTGAACCTGAAGCTTTCTTT.

This chain links TRBV27 with TRBJ2-3; D unresolved. Germline V gene data show CDR1 as MNHEY and CDR2 as SMNVEV (reference sequence). Trimming pared 4 bases from V and 6 bases from J, leaving 11 bases between. The CDR3 length is 13 residues. The CDR3 DNA follows: TGTGCCAGCAGTTCTGACAATTCGGATACGCAGTATTTT. It translates to CASSSDNSDTQYF.

The chain links TRBV5-4 to TRBJ1-5, with D unclear. V lost 4 bases and J 0 bases, leaving 14 bases between the germline ends. This CDR3 is built from 16 residues. Germline V gene data show CDR1 as SGHNT and CDR2 as YYREEE (reference sequence). The CDR3 DNA reads TGTGCCAGCAGCGCGGGCAGCCCCGATAGCAATCAGCCCCAGCATTTT. Amino acid sequence: CASSAGSPDSNQPQHF.

The V and J genes are TRBV5-4 and TRBJ2-7, with D unresolved. CDR3 size: 15 residues. Germline-derived CDR1 and CDR2 are SGHNT and YYREEE (reference sequence). V was clipped by 3 bases and J by 5 bases, with 18 bases between them. The CDR3 loop is CASSSATRSRDEQYF. CDR3 nucleotides: TGTGCCAGCAGCTCAGCCACACGGTCCCGGGACGAGCAGTACTTC.

The chain couples TRBV28 to TRBJ2-2; TRBD1 aligns across 9 bases. Germline CDR1 MDHEN, CDR2 SYDVKM. The CDR3 extends over 15 amino acids. The ends lost 4 bases at V and 3 bases at J; junction bases unmatched: 3. The CDR3 loop is CASSSWTGDTGELFF. The CDR3 coding sequence is TGTGCCAGCAGTTCCTGGACAGGGGACACCGGGGAGCTGTTTTTT.